Below, 5 T cell receptor beta chains from the same sample are listed, as sequenced in a study of T cells after yellow fever vaccination (dated by TCRdb to the late 2010s). Libraries came from 5' RACE. This sample was sequenced with an Illumina NovaSeq 6000. In TCRdb, the public reads were trimmed at Q25 with fastp and aligned with MiXCR, with productive beta chains retained. All rows with the same CDR3 protein become a single entry with the most common DNA and genes. Counted in this sample were about 240,000 distinct CDR3 sequences; 3.6% of them appeared once. The ten largest clonotypes hold 15% to 20% of the sample. The treatment or condition label, read with the paper, signifies: live attenuated yellow fever vaccine strain. The sample in question was PBMCs, obtained 15 days after the yellow fever booster vaccination. The receptors were gathered from a man between 18 and 35 years old who received the YFV17D yellow fever vaccine.

This clonotype was detected ten times or more. The chain couples TRBV12-3 or TRBV12-4 to TRBJ2-1, with TRBD1 matching 8 bases. The CDR3 consists of 14 residues. The V gene end was trimmed by 3 bases and the J gene end by 5 bases; junction bases not matched to a gene: 3. The CDR3 DNA is TGTGCCAGCAGTTTCAGGGGGCTCGACAATGAGCAGTTCTTC. This codes for CASSFRGLDNEQFF.

This clonotype showed up many times. This chain uses TRBV28 with TRBJ2-5; D is unresolved. Germline CDR1 is MDHEN and CDR2 is SYDVKM. The CDR3 extends over 14 amino acids. The V gene lost 7 bases and the J gene lost 0 bases, with 12 bases spanning the gap. The CDR3 region has the DNA TGTGCCAGCACCCCTCTTGGTCACCAAGAGACCCAGTACTTC. Amino acid sequence: CASTPLGHQETQYF.

At least ten counts were recorded for this clonotype. The J gene is TRBJ1-2, the V gene TRBV18; possible D gene TRBD1, 5 bases. The CDR3 runs to 14 residues. V was cut by 2 bases and J by 7 bases, with 14 bases left in between. The V gene's germline CDR1 is KGHSH and CDR2 LQKENI. The CDR3 here is CASSPTEGVGGYTF. CDR3 coding DNA: TGTGCCAGCTCACCAACGGAAGGGGTCGGTGGCTACACCTTC.

The sample holds many counts of this clonotype. V is TRBV7-2 and J is TRBJ2-3, with D perhaps assigned TRBD1 or TRBD2 (5 bases each). The germline V and J ends were trimmed by 2 bases and 0 bases, with 9 bases remaining between them. Germline-derived CDR1 and CDR2 are SGHTA and FQGNSA. The CDR3 totals 15 residues. DNA of the CDR3: TGTGCCAGCAGCTTATCGAGGGGCAGCACAGATACGCAGTATTTT. Translation: CASSLSRGSTDTQYF.

This clonotype appeared many times. The CDR3 spells CSVAKSGTGSYGYTF. The CDR3 DNA reads TGCAGCGTTGCCAAGTCCGGGACAGGGTCTTATGGCTACACCTTC. V is TRBV29-1 and J is TRBJ1-2; 9 nucleotides align to TRBD1. In germline, CDR1 is SQVTM, CDR2 ANQGSEA. After removal of 4 bases from V and 5 bases from J, the junction contained 11 bases not matched to a gene. The CDR3 contains 15 residues.